Below are 8 T cell receptor beta chains sequenced from a single sample in a study of vaccination effects on CD4 cells after COVID-19 (dated by TCRdb to between 2021 and 2022). To identify antigen-specific CD4+ T cell clonotypes by their expansion, the ViraFEST assay first stimulated PBMC with viral peptide pools and then applied TCR sequencing. After around 10 days of culture, CD4+ T cells were isolated with the EasySep CD4+ T cell isolation kit. Each participant received two doses of an mRNA SARS-CoV-2 vaccine, either BNT162b2 or mRNA-1273. For these TCRs, the target antigens are not known. The library was obtained by the immunoSEQ multiplex PCR assay. TCRdb stores this immuneACCESS table with in-frame sequences only. Part of the clones is absent; in the studies checked, under half of the shortfall reflects unresolved V genes, and no reason is known for the rest. The sample records more than 25,000 clones, approximately 70% of which are singletons. The biggest ten clones account for about 15% of the sample.

Specimen: CD4+ T cells from PBMCs cultured with HCoV-229E spike peptides, collected after COVID-19 vaccination. The cell subset or site label for this specimen denotes: HCoV-229E spike overlapping peptide pool stimulation. The receptors originated from a human donor who received a COVID-19 vaccine.

The V and J genes are TRBV20-1 and TRBJ2-1; D gene ambiguous. Germline V gives CDR1 DFQATT, CDR2 SNEGSKA (reference sequence). Trimming removed 6 bases from V and 13 bases from J, with 16 bases in between. The CDR3 loop spans 11 amino acids. The CDR3 DNA follows: TGCAGTGCCATCCCGTTGGCGCACCAGTTCTTC. Translated: CSAIPLAHQFF.

The chain couples TRBV30 to TRBJ1-6; D remains ambiguous. This CDR3 spans 15 amino acids. Trimming pared 1 base from V and 8 bases from J, leaving 15 bases between. CDR1 and CDR2 (germline): GTSNPN, SVGIG (reference sequence). CDR3 sequence reads: CAWSAQEGSYSPLHF. The CDR3 coding sequence is TGTGCCTGGAGTGCCCAAGAAGGGAGTTATTCACCCCTCCACTTT.

The J gene is TRBJ2-7, the V gene TRBV6-1, with TRBD1 identical over 9 bases. Germline V lookup: CDR1 MNHNS, CDR2 SASEGT. Losses at the gene ends were 2 bases for V and 7 bases for J; bases not matched to a gene: 12. This CDR3 comprises 16 residues. The CDR3: CASSEHGGTGTEEQYF. CDR3 bases: TGTGCCAGCAGTGAACATGGGGGGACAGGGACTGAAGAGCAGTACTTC.

The chain joins TRBV10-3 to TRBJ2-3; D gene ambiguous. The CDR3 runs 15 residues. Germline CDR1 ENHRY, CDR2 SYGVKD. Deletions cut 0 bases from V and 4 bases from J, with 11 bases between. The CDR3 nucleotides are TGTGCCATCAGTGAGTCCCAAACCCCACCAGATACGCAGTATTTT. It specifies CAISESQTPPDTQYF.

The V call is TRBV29-1, the J call TRBJ2-1, with TRBD2 matching 12 bases. This CDR3 is built from 18 residues. CDR1 and CDR2 (germline): SQVTM, ANQGSEA. J gave up 5 bases and V 3 bases, and 14 bases lay outside the gene matches. CDR3 sequence (DNA): TGCAGCGTTGACACAGGACTAGCGGGGAGTACTGGGAACAATGAGCAGTTCTTC. Its translation is CSVDTGLAGSTGNNEQFF.

This clone was detected a few times. The rearrangement joins TRBV4-2 to TRBJ2-7; a possible D gene is TRBD2 (5 bases). This CDR3 spans 15 amino acids. Germline CDR1 is LGHNA and CDR2 is YNFKEQ. Trimming took off 0 bases at V and 1 base at J, with 10 bases between the two ends. DNA for the CDR3: TGTGCCAGCAGCCAAGACATAGCGCCGTCCTACGAGCAGTACTTC. Amino acids: CASSQDIAPSYEQYF.

V is TRBV6-6 and J is TRBJ1-1; TRBD1 matches 7 bases. There are 12 residues in the CDR3. The germline CDR1 and CDR2 sequences are MNHNY and SVGAGI (reference sequence). With 5 bases clipped from V and 9 bases from J, the junction kept 6 bases outside the gene matches. The CDR3 DNA reads TGTGCCAGCAGTATCACGACAGGGAAAGCTTTCTTT. It encodes CASSITTGKAFF.

The chain employs TRBV2 and TRBJ1-2; possible D gene TRBD1, 6 bases. V gave up 9 bases and J gave up 4 bases, with 15 bases separating them. The germline CDR1 and CDR2 sequences are SNHLY and FYNNEI. The CDR3 length is 13 residues. CDR3 amino acids: CASRQVAGYGYTF. DNA for the CDR3: TGTGCCAGTAGACAGGTAGCGGGCTATGGCTACACCTTC.